The 2 T cell receptor beta chains listed next were all sequenced from one sample in a study of T cells in tumors after PD-1 blockade. The method was immunoSEQ multiplex PCR; TCRdb's version includes in-frame clones alone and lacks a portion of them. The repertoire holds 9,000 to 15,000 clones, approximately 63% seen once, with 15% to 20% in the top ten. This specimen consisted of tumor tissue, obtained before anti-PD-1 treatment. Every receptor here comes from a human donor with basal cell carcinoma.

This chain links TRBV24-1 with TRBJ1-5, with TRBD1 matching 8 bases. The CDR3 is 14 amino acids. The germline gives CDR1 KGHDR, CDR2 SFDVKD. Unmatched junction bases numbered 3, after V lost 6 bases and J lost 3 bases. The CDR3 coding sequence is TGTGCCACCAGTACAGGGGGTATCAATCAGCCCCAGCATTTT. Translated: CATSTGGINQPQHF.

V is TRBV7-8 and J is TRBJ2-7, with TRBD1 as a possible D gene (5 bases). Trimming shortened V by 5 bases and J by 6 bases, and 17 bases separated the two germline ends. This CDR3 contains 14 residues. Germline V gene sequence: CDR1 SGHVS, CDR2 FQNEAQ. CDR3 nucleotide sequence: TGTGCCAGCAGCCCGCGGACAAACTTGGGCGAGCAGTACTTC. Protein sequence: CASSPRTNLGEQYF.